The clone carrying this TCR beta chain showed up just once. In the original processing: For nucleated cells, counts were estimated from reference gene primer amplification. Profiled with immunoSEQ multiplex PCR; TCRdb holds only in-frame clones, not every one. V, J and clone size are those of that table, while D and trimming were read from the DNA. The repertoire holds around 200,000 clones, with 70% to 85% as singletons. These data are taken from a study of blood T cell repertoires in COVID-19. At the level of the study: Acute and convalescent COVID-19 samples came from the United States, Italy and Spain. Sample material is recorded as cDNA or gDNA derived from T cells, B-cell-depleted T cells, or PBMCs.

The germline V and J ends were trimmed by 3 bases and 0 bases, with 14 bases remaining between them. The germline V gene encodes CDR1 GTSNPN and CDR2 SVGIG (reference sequence). CDR3 length: 16 residues. Sequenced: peripheral blood. The chain has TRBV30 and TRBJ2-2; D might be TRBD2 (5 bases). This TCR derives from a human donor in a cohort sampled during active COVID-19. The CDR3, as DNA: TGTGCCTGGAGAGGACTGCCCTCTTCGAACACCGGGGAGCTGTTTTTT. The encoded protein is CAWRGLPSSNTGELFF.